These 18 T cell receptor beta chains share one sample of origin, sequenced in a study of metastatic and nonmetastatic thyroid tumors (dated by TCRdb to the early 2020s). Before undergoing thyroid surgery, none of the patients had been given any kind of treatment. To prepare the library, PCR was applied. TCRdb names Illumina HiSeq 4000 as the instrument used. The raw public data were reprocessed by TCRdb itself: fastp quality trimming at Q25, MiXCR clonotype calling, in-frame beta chains only. In this sample the table shows about 19,000 clones, just over 25% of which occur a single time. The ten largest clones add up to around 3.3% of the sample. The material sequenced was blood. The receptors here all came from a male donor with papillary thyroid cancer or a benign thyroid nodule (not recorded which). Some clones in this sample may be carry-over from other donors' samples.

This clone has ten or more counts. This sequence joins TRBV20-1 and TRBJ1-1, with D unclear. The CDR3 covers 15 residues. The V end was cut by 3 bases, the J end by 2 bases, with 16 bases between. Germline V lookup: CDR1 DFQATT, CDR2 SNEGSKA (reference sequence). The CDR3 loop is CSASNSFSTNTEAFF. CDR3 bases: TGCAGTGCTAGTAATTCATTCTCAACTAACACTGAAGCTTTCTTT.

This chain joins TRBV2 and TRBJ1-1, with 7 bases identical to TRBD1. V gave up 5 bases and J gave up 0 bases; unmatched junction bases: 6. Per the germline V gene, CDR1 is SNHLY and CDR2 is FYNNEI. The CDR3 sequence is 15 residues long. The CDR3 sequence: CASSLEGAVNTEAFF. The CDR3 bases are TGTGCCAGCAGTCTCGAGGGGGCGGTGAACACTGAAGCTTTCTTT.

There are a few counts of this clone. The V gene is TRBV7-9, the J gene TRBJ1-3, with D perhaps matching TRBD1 (6 bases). Trimming stripped 4 bases from V and 8 bases from J, with 9 bases between. The CDR3 consists of 12 residues. In germline, CDR1 is SEHNR, CDR2 FQNEAQ (reference sequence). This CDR3 is CASSSRGDTIYF. Written as DNA, the CDR3 is TGTGCCAGCAGCTCCAGGGGAGACACCATATATTTT.

By share, this clone counts as medium-sized. This chain uses TRBV4-1 with TRBJ1-3, with 7 bases fitting TRBD1. CDR3 length: 15 residues. Per germline, CDR1 MGHRA and CDR2 YSYEKL. Germline trimming cut 0 bases from V and 4 bases from J; bases unmatched to any gene: 3. The CDR3 sequence is CASSQDDRVGNTIYF. The CDR3 DNA reads as TGCGCCAGCAGCCAAGATGACAGGGTCGGAAACACCATATATTTT.

This clone was counted a few times. The V and J genes are TRBV28 and TRBJ2-7; possibly TRBD1 for D (6 bases). Trimming left V 3 bases short and J 1 base short, with 19 bases between. The length of the CDR3 is 17 residues. From germline, CDR1 is MDHEN and CDR2 SYDVKM. The CDR3 spells CASSFFGSDGQSYEQYF. The CDR3 bases are TGTGCCAGCAGTTTCTTTGGGTCTGATGGACAGTCCTACGAGCAGTACTTC.

Sample share makes this clone medium-sized. J is TRBJ1-2 and V is TRBV20-1; D not resolved. Germline loops: CDR1 DFQATT, CDR2 SNEGSKA (reference sequence). The germline V and J ends were trimmed by 1 base and 4 bases, with 7 bases remaining between them. The CDR3 loop spans 12 amino acids. CDR3 DNA sequence: TGCAGTGCTAGAGCGGGCTCCTATGGCTACACCTTC. Its protein is CSARAGSYGYTF.

The rearrangement uses TRBV6-1 and TRBJ1-1; TRBD1 aligns across 8 bases. Germline CDR1 reads MNHNS; CDR2 reads SASEGT. CDR3 length: 13 residues. V gave up 5 bases and J gave up 3 bases; unmatched junction bases: 2. CDR3 residues: CASSRTGYTEAFF. The CDR3 nucleotides read TGTGCCAGCAGTCGGACAGGGTACACTGAAGCTTTCTTT.

Comment on this clone: With a much larger clone just one base away, this may be a read error. The chain couples TRBV5-4 to TRBJ2-5; 11 bases agree with TRBD2. The CDR3 has 15 amino acids. Trimming at V came to 3 bases and at J to 12 bases, leaving 13 bases not matched to a gene. Germline V gives CDR1 SGHNT, CDR2 YYREEE (reference sequence). The CDR3 is CASSWGTSGLPAKYF. The CDR3 nucleotides are TGTGCCAGCAGCTGGGGGACTAGCGGCCTGCCGGCCAAGTACTTC.

In its sample, this clone ranks as medium-sized. J is TRBJ2-7 and V is TRBV24-1, with TRBD2 matching over 11 bases. The CDR3 has 14 amino acids. V trimming: 9 bases; J trimming: 1 base; junction bases outside the gene matches: 4. Germline V gene lookup returns CDR1 KGHDR and CDR2 SFDVKD. CDR3 DNA: TGTGCCACCCAAATAGCGGGAGGGTCCTACGAGCAGTACTTC. It codes for CATQIAGGSYEQYF.

In its sample, this clone was seen a few times. The V and J genes are TRBV27 and TRBJ2-7; D gene uncertain. The CDR3 is 15 residues long. Germline CDR1 MNHEY, CDR2 SMNVEV (reference sequence). V was clipped by 0 bases and J by 2 bases, with 11 bases between them. CDR3 loop: CASSLSARNPYEQYF. The CDR3 bases are TGTGCCAGCAGTTTATCGGCTAGAAATCCCTACGAGCAGTACTTC.

The chain uses TRBV5-1 and TRBJ2-7; 7 bases are a match to TRBD2. The CDR3 spans 16 residues. After removal of 4 bases from V and 1 base from J, the junction contained 11 bases not matched to a gene. Per germline, CDR1 SGHRS and CDR2 YFSETQ. The CDR3 here is CASSPEQLARSYEQYF. CDR3 bases: TGCGCCAGCAGCCCCGAACAACTAGCGAGGTCCTACGAGCAGTACTTC.

The V and J genes are TRBV12-3 or TRBV12-4 and TRBJ2-7, with D hard to call. CDR3 length: 15 amino acids. Trimming left V 2 bases short and J 3 bases short, with 14 bases between. The CDR3, as DNA: TGTGCCAGCAGTTTACATGTGGCGATAGGCTACGAGCAGTACTTC. It codes for CASSLHVAIGYEQYF.

This clone is judged medium-sized. The chain links TRBV12-3 or TRBV12-4 to TRBJ2-7, with D possibly being TRBD2 (6 bases). V lost 5 bases to trimming and J lost 1 base, with 12 bases between them. The CDR3 loop spans 14 amino acids. The CDR3 here is CASSTRGVSYEQYF. The DNA of the CDR3 is TGTGCCAGCAGTACCCGCGGGGTATCCTACGAGCAGTACTTC.

The gene calls are TRBV5-1 and TRBJ2-1; no reliable D call. This CDR3 spans 15 amino acids. V lost 0 bases and J 6 bases, leaving 13 bases between the germline ends. The V gene's germline CDR1 is SGHRS and CDR2 YFSETQ. The CDR3 reads CASSLVGVGINEQFF. CDR3 bases: TGCGCCAGCAGCTTGGTGGGTGTGGGTATCAATGAGCAGTTCTTC.

The chain links TRBV14 to TRBJ2-5; 8 positions agree with TRBD2. The trim removed 3 bases at V and 4 bases at J, leaving 13 bases unmatched. Germline lookup yields CDR1 SGHDN and CDR2 FVKESK. The CDR3 totals 17 residues. Written as DNA, the CDR3 is TGTGCCAGCAGCCATAAGTGGTACGGGAGGGCCCGAGAGACCCAGTACTTC. It encodes CASSHKWYGRARETQYF.

V and J are TRBV2 and TRBJ1-4; no clear D. Between the trimmed V and J ends, which lost 0 bases and 6 bases, there was a span of 8 bases. Looked up from germline, CDR1 is SNHLY and CDR2 is FYNNEI. The CDR3 covers 14 residues. The CDR3 spells CASSEAKRDEKLFF. CDR3 coding DNA: TGTGCCAGCAGTGAAGCGAAGCGGGATGAAAAACTGTTTTTT.

This clone ranks as medium-sized. J is TRBJ1-1 and V is TRBV6-5, with D possibly TRBD1 on 6 matching bases. The CDR3 has 13 residues. Germline V gene data show CDR1 as MNHEY and CDR2 as SVGAGI. Trimming removed 0 bases from V and 4 bases from J, with 6 bases in between. Here the CDR3 DNA reads TGTGCCAGCAGTTACTCCAGGGGCACTGAAGCTTTCTTT. Its protein product is CASSYSRGTEAFF.

V usage is TRBV20-1 and J usage is TRBJ2-1; 13 positions match TRBD2. The CDR3 totals 15 residues. Germline V CDR1 and CDR2: DFQATT, SNEGSKA (reference sequence). V was clipped by 5 bases and J by 6 bases; unmatched bases: 7. This CDR3 is CSAAARLAGGNEQFF. CDR3 bases: TGCAGTGCTGCTGCCCGACTAGCGGGAGGCAATGAGCAGTTCTTC.